This TCR beta chain stems from a study of T cells in Graves' hyperthyroidism and ophthalmopathy. At the level of the study: Peripheral blood samples were taken at initial diagnosis, prior to any treatment. General study points: A model of 13 V-J pairs discriminated ophthalmopathy from stable hyperthyroidism.

Germline lookup yields CDR1 MGHRA and CDR2 YSYEKL. V lost 4 bases and J lost 4; bases outside the gene matches: 6. CDR3 length: 15 amino acids. Remarks on this clonotype: Its specificity is not known.

Amplified TCR beta CDR3 regions came from RNA transcripts. HTBI primers were employed in a first-round RT-PCR of the TCR CDR3. TCRdb re-called the multiplex PCR reads through MiXCR, storing one row per CDR3 protein. Of about 400,000 distinct CDR3 sequences listed, approximately 14% are singletons. Fresh peripheral blood, approximately 9.1 ml, was the source of the PBMCs. The rearrangement links TRBV4-1 to TRBJ2-2, with 7 bases that match TRBD1. The origin of this receptor is a woman younger than 30 with Graves' hyperthyroidism. The sample consisted of blood. This chain's CDR3 is CASSLKTGRTGELFF. For the CDR3, the DNA is TGCGCCAGCAGCCTAAAGACAGGGCGCACCGGGGAGCTGTTTTTT.